The 14 T cell receptor beta chains in this list originate from one sample, sequenced in a study of blood T cell repertoires in COVID-19. Profiling relied on immunoSEQ multiplex PCR, and the TCRdb table lists in-frame clones only, not all of them. The sample lists 150,000 or so clones; approximately 80% were seen once. Input material: peripheral blood. The origin of the receptors is a woman aged 60 to 75 with COVID-19, enrolled during active disease.

Notes on this clone: The germline gene is not matched at one end of the junction; a read error may be the cause. The chain is built from TRBV13 and TRBJ1-2; D unclear. The CDR3 is 15 residues long. CDR1 and CDR2 (germline): PRHDT, FYEKMQ (reference sequence). CDR3 amino acids: CASNLGRDPDTGYTF. CDR3 DNA: TGTGCCAGCAACTTAGGGCGCGATCCCGATACTGGCTACACCTTC. Full variable domain (outside the CDR3, taken from reference TRBV13 and TRBJ1-2): AAGVIQSPRHLIKEKRETATLKCYPIPRHDTVYWYQQGPGQDPQFLISFYEKMQSDKGSIPDRFSAQQFSDYHSELNMSSLELGDSALYFCASNLGRDPDTGYTFGSGTRLTVV.

This clone has a single count. The V call is TRBV7-6, the J call TRBJ2-2; 10 bases agree with TRBD2. The CDR3 covers 19 residues. The germline CDR1 and CDR2 sequences are SGHVS and FNYEAQ. V shed 2 bases and J 4 bases; nucleotides not matched to a gene: 13. The CDR3 nucleotides read TGTGCCAGCAGCTTATTTCCCCTAGCGGGAGACGGCGGCACCGGGGAGCTGTTTTTT. Translating gives CASSLFPLAGDGGTGELFF.

DNA of the CDR3: TGTGCCAGCTCAGAGAGGGGGATCGAGGGCTACACCTTC. Its protein product is CASSERGIEGYTF. The chain couples TRBV25-1 to TRBJ1-2; D might be TRBD1 (6 bases). The CDR3 length is 13 residues. Deletions cut 8 bases from V and 8 bases from J, with 18 bases between. Germline CDR1 is MGHDK and CDR2 is SYGVNS.

This clone was seen a single time. The chain joins TRBV7-9 to TRBJ2-7; TRBD2 matches at 11 bases. The junction had 6 bases not matched to a gene; V was cut back by 6 bases and J by 2 bases. Germline V gene lookup returns CDR1 SEHNR and CDR2 FQNEAQ (reference sequence). The CDR3 loop spans 15 amino acids. CDR3 amino acids: CASSSIAGGPYEQYF. The CDR3 region has the DNA TGTGCCAGCAGTAGTATAGCGGGAGGGCCCTACGAGCAGTACTTC.

This CDR3 is CASSVEWGPMNTEAFF. The DNA for the CDR3 is TGTGCCAGCAGCGTAGAATGGGGCCCCATGAACACTGAAGCTTTCTTT. J is TRBJ1-1 and V is TRBV9; possibly TRBD1 for D (5 bases). The V gene lost 0 bases and the J gene lost 0 bases, with 12 bases spanning the gap. CDR1 is SGDLS, CDR2 YYNGEE, per germline. The CDR3 length is 16 residues.

The chain links TRBV18 to TRBJ2-7; 8 bases agree with TRBD2. Unmatched junction bases numbered 11, after V lost 3 bases and J lost 1 base. CDR1 and CDR2 from the germline V gene are KGHSH and LQKENI. This CDR3 contains 17 residues. Here the CDR3 DNA reads TGTGCCAGCTCACCTTTACCAGCGGGAGAAAGGTCCTACGAGCAGTACTTC. Residues: CASSPLPAGERSYEQYF.

This clone was seen a few times. The chain carries TRBV5-1 and TRBJ1-2; 9 nucleotides match TRBD1. The CDR3 has 14 amino acids. Germline-derived CDR1 and CDR2 are SGHRS and YFSETQ. V was pared by 6 bases and J by 6 bases, with 9 bases of the junction left unmatched. CDR3 amino acids: CASTPGQGVDGYTF. CDR3 DNA: TGCGCCAGCACCCCGGGACAGGGAGTGGATGGCTACACCTTC.

The chain recombines TRBV5-4 with TRBJ2-4; 11 nucleotides match TRBD1. Per germline, CDR1 SGHNT and CDR2 YYREEE (reference sequence). Trimming took 3 bases from V and 8 from J; bases not matched to a gene: 10. CDR3 size: 16 residues. The CDR3 sequence is CASSSPGQGVGDIQYF. Here the CDR3 DNA reads TGTGCCAGCAGCTCGCCGGGACAGGGGGTTGGGGACATTCAGTACTTC.

V gene TRBV19 combines with J gene TRBJ1-2, with TRBD1 as a possible D gene (5 bases). V lost 3 bases to trimming and J lost 4 bases, with 12 bases between them. The CDR3 is 14 amino acids. Germline values: CDR1 LNHDA, CDR2 SQIVND (reference sequence). CDR3 bases: TGTGCCAGTAGTATCAGTAGCGGGGGCTATGGCTACACCTTC. This sequence encodes CASSISSGGYGYTF.

The rearrangement links TRBV18 to TRBJ2-1; tentative D call: TRBD2 (10 bases). Trimming took off 3 bases at V and 6 bases at J, with 30 bases between the two ends. The CDR3 runs 20 residues. The germline gives CDR1 KGHSH, CDR2 LQKENI. The CDR3 DNA reads TGTGCCAGCTCACCCCGGACAGGGGCTAGGACTAGCGGACCTCTCAATGAGCAGTTCTTC. Residues: CASSPRTGARTSGPLNEQFF.

The sample holds many counts of this clone. The chain is built from TRBV10-1 and TRBJ1-6; tentative D call: TRBD1 (5 bases). The CDR3 has 13 residues. The V end lost 8 bases, the J end lost 8 bases, and 13 bases lay between the germline ends. Germline V gives CDR1 WNHNN, CDR2 SYGVQD (reference sequence). The CDR3 nucleotides read TGCGCCAGCCCGGGACTCCTACATTCACCCCTCCACTTT. The encoded protein is CASPGLLHSPLHF.

J is TRBJ2-1 and V is TRBV19, with TRBD2 matching over 9 bases. Germline CDR1 and CDR2: LNHDA and SQIVND (reference sequence). V lost 7 bases to trimming and J lost 2 bases; unmatched junction nucleotides: 6. This CDR3 region has 15 residues. The CDR3 DNA reads TGTGCCAGTACCCCGCGGGAGGGTACCTACAATGAGCAGTTCTTC. Translated: CASTPREGTYNEQFF.

This clone was detected a few times. This same CDR3 is encoded by further DNA sequences in the sample. J is TRBJ1-1 and V is TRBV6-5, with D hard to call. CDR3 length: 13 residues. The V gene's germline CDR1 is MNHEY and CDR2 SVGAGI. V was clipped by 0 bases and J by 5 bases, with 7 bases between them. In DNA, the CDR3 is TGTGCCAGCAGTTACTCCGCGGGGACTGAAGCTTTCTTT. Translation: CASSYSAGTEAFF.

J is TRBJ2-1 and V is TRBV14, with a tentative D call TRBD2 (6 bases). V gave up 0 bases and J gave up 9 bases, with 9 bases separating them. Germline loops: CDR1 SGHDN, CDR2 FVKESK. The CDR3 totals 13 residues. CDR3 protein: CASSQDLGGEQFF. The CDR3, as DNA: TGTGCCAGCAGCCAAGATTTGGGGGGTGAGCAGTTCTTC. Supplemented by reference TRBV14 and TRBJ2-1, the full variable domain reads EAGVTQFPSHSVIEKGQTVTLRCDPISGHDNLYWYRRVMGKEIKFLLHFVKESKQDESGMPNNRFLAERTGGTYSTLKVQPAELEDSGVYFCASSQDLGGEQFFGPGTRLTVL.